Below are 7 T cell receptor beta chains sequenced from a single sample in a study of glioma-infiltrating T cells after dendritic cell vaccination. The method was immunoSEQ multiplex PCR; TCRdb's version includes in-frame clones alone and lacks a portion of them. The sample lists about 87,000 clones; around 83% were seen once. The time point: after dendritic cell vaccination, including at tumor progression/relapse. This specimen consisted of blood, obtained after dendritic cell vaccination. The receptors shown here come from a human donor with glioblastoma.

The chain carries TRBV6-1 and TRBJ2-2, with D perhaps TRBD2 (5 bases). CDR1 is MNHNS, CDR2 SASEGT, per germline. V was clipped by 10 bases and J by 1 base, with 13 bases between them. The CDR3 loop spans 14 amino acids. CDR3 protein: CATTRSQNTGELFF. The CDR3 DNA follows: TGTGCCACCACTAGGTCCCAGAACACCGGGGAGCTGTTTTTT.

The chain couples TRBV18 to TRBJ1-2; no firm D call. The CDR3 spans 14 residues. Trimming removed 4 bases from V and 0 bases from J, with 9 bases in between. CDR1 KGHSH and CDR2 LQKENI come from the germline V gene. CDR3 amino acids: CASSLLGANYGYTF. The DNA for the CDR3 is TGTGCCAGCTCACTACTCGGAGCTAACTATGGCTACACCTTC.

The V gene is TRBV5-4, the J gene TRBJ1-1; D might be TRBD1 (6 bases). The V and J ends lost 4 bases and 0 bases respectively, with 13 bases between them. Looked up from germline, CDR1 is SGHNT and CDR2 is YYREEE (reference sequence). CDR3 length equals 15 residues. The CDR3 region has the DNA TGTGCCAGCAGCCCGGCGGGGGCCATGAACACTGAAGCTTTCTTT. Amino acid sequence: CASSPAGAMNTEAFF.

The chain joins TRBV2 to TRBJ1-2; tentative D call: TRBD1 (6 bases). Germline lookup yields CDR1 SNHLY and CDR2 FYNNEI. The germline V and J ends were trimmed by 4 bases and 0 bases, with 15 bases remaining between them. This CDR3 contains 16 residues. The CDR3 reads CASSGAGAMSNYGYTF. The CDR3 DNA is TGTGCCAGCAGTGGAGCAGGGGCGATGTCTAACTATGGCTACACCTTC.

J is TRBJ2-7 and V is TRBV11-2; 9 nucleotides align to TRBD2. From germline, CDR1 is SGHAT and CDR2 FQNNGV. The CDR3 totals 15 residues. V trimming: 3 bases; J trimming: 4 bases; junction bases outside the gene matches: 7. CDR3 in DNA: TGTGCCAGCAGCTTTGTCCAGCGGGGGGTGTACGAGCAGTACTTC. The encoded protein is CASSFVQRGVYEQYF.

The chain uses TRBV30 and TRBJ1-3; no clear D. Trimming took 2 bases from V and 6 from J, leaving 8 bases between them. Germline V lookup: CDR1 GTSNPN, CDR2 SVGIG (reference sequence). CDR3 length equals 12 residues. The DNA for the CDR3 is TGTGCCTGGAGTTCCAGGTTAAACACCATATATTTT. Protein sequence: CAWSSRLNTIYF.

The chain combines TRBV2 with TRBJ1-1; D ambiguous. V was trimmed by 6 bases and J by 1 base, leaving 9 bases between them. The CDR3 spans 13 residues. The V gene's germline CDR1 is SNHLY and CDR2 FYNNEI. CDR3 in DNA: TGTGCCAGCAGGGGCGCCAGGAACACTGAAGCTTTCTTT. As protein: CASRGARNTEAFF. The whole variable domain, filled in from reference TRBV2 and TRBJ1-1, reads EPEVTQTPSHQVTQMGQEVILRCVPISNHLYFYWYRQILGQKVEFLVSFYNNEISEKSEIFDDQFSVERPDGSNFTLKIRSTKLEDSAMYFCASRGARNTEAFFGQGTRLTVV.